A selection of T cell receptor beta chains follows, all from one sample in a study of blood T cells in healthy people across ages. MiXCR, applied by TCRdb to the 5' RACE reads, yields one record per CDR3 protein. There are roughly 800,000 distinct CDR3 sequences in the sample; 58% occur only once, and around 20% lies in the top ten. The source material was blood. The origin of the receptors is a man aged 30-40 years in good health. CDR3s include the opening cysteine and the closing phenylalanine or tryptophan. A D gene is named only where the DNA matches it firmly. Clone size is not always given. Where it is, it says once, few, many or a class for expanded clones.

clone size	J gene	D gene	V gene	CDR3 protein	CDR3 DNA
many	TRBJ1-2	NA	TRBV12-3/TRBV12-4	CASSLGQGVYGYTF	TGTGCCAGCAGTTTAGGGCAAGGGGTCTACGGCTACACCTTC
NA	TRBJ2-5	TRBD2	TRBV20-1	CSATPGLTETQYF	TGCAGTGCTACGCCGGGACTAACTGAGACCCAGTACTTC
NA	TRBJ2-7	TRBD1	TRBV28	CASSSTGTGPASYEQYF	TGTGCCAGCAGTTCCACCGGGACAGGGCCCGCTTCCTACGAGCAGTACTTC
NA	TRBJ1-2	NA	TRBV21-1	CAGTGQRFFNYGYTF	TGTGCCGGGACGGGACAGCGCTTTTTTAACTATGGCTACACCTTC
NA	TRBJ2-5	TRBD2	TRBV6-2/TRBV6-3	CASSYGASGRMGSYNEQYF	TGTGCCAGCAGTTACGGGGCTAGCGGGAGGATGGGATCCTACAATGAGCAGTACTTC
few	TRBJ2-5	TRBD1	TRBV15	CATNRGTSVAETQYF	TGTGCCACCAACAGGGGGACTTCCGTTGCGGAGACCCAGTACTTC
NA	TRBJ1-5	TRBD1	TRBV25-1	CASSEDSGTGRSNQPQHF	TGTGCCAGCAGTGAGGATTCCGGGACAGGGCGAAGCAATCAGCCCCAGCATTTT
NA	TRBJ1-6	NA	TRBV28	CASSYLRGGLPAKNSPLHF	TGTGCCAGCAGTTACCTTCGAGGAGGGCTGCCCGCTAAAAATTCACCCCTCCACTTT
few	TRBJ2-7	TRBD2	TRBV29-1	CSVRRGTYEQYF	TGCAGCGTCCGGCGGGGGACCTACGAGCAGTACTTC
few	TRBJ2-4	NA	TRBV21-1	CASTPEGSGRLSQNIQYF	TGTGCCAGCACCCCAGAAGGTAGCGGGAGACTGAGCCAAAACATTCAGTACTTC
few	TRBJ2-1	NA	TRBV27	CASSFEGNEQFF	TGTGCCAGCAGTTTCGAAGGAAATGAGCAGTTCTTC
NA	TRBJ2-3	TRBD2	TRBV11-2	CASSLGPRGAGRTDTQYF	TGTGCCAGCAGCTTAGGGCCCCGCGGAGCGGGGCGCACAGATACGCAGTATTTT
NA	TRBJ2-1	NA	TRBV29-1	CSVGGGGARNEQFF	TGCAGCGTTGGTGGGGGGGGGGCTCGCAATGAGCAGTTCTTC
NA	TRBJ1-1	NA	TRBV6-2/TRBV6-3	CASREWASRNTEAFF	TGTGCCAGCAGGGAATGGGCCTCGAGGAACACTGAAGCTTTCTTT
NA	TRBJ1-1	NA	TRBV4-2	CASSQKGGGRNTEAFF	TGTGCCAGCAGCCAAAAAGGGGGTGGGCGGAACACTGAAGCTTTCTTT
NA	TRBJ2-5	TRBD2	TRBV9	CASSVGLAGVWETQYF	TGTGCCAGCAGCGTAGGTTTAGCGGGAGTTTGGGAGACCCAGTACTTC
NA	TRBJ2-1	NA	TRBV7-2	CASRESVSYNEQFF	TGTGCCAGCAGGGAGTCCGTCTCCTACAATGAGCAGTTCTTC
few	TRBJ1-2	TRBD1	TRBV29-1	CSVGQGANYGYTF	TGCAGCGTTGGGCAGGGGGCGAACTATGGCTACACCTTC
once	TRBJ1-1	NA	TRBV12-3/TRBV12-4	CASSSGGRAFF	TGTGCCAGCAGTTCCGGGGGCAGAGCTTTCTTT
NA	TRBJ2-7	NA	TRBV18	CASSPSFLAGSSYEQYF	TGTGCCAGCTCACCATCGTTCTTGGCAGGGAGCTCCTACGAGCAGTACTTC
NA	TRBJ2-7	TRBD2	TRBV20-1	CSARPIGALAGSYEQYF	TGCAGTGCTAGGCCCATTGGAGCGCTAGCGGGCAGCTACGAGCAGTACTTC
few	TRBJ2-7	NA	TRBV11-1	CASSPRGLSYEQYF	TGTGCCAGCAGCCCCAGGGGCCTCTCCTACGAGCAGTACTTC
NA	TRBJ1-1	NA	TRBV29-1	CSVDGVAFATEAFF	TGCAGCGTTGACGGGGTTGCGTTCGCCACTGAAGCTTTCTTT
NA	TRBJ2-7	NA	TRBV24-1	CATSDATSEQYF	TGTGCCACCAGTGACGCGACATCCGAGCAGTACTTC
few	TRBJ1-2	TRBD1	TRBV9	CASRDPGQGNYGYTF	TGTGCCAGCAGGGACCCGGGACAGGGGAACTATGGCTACACCTTC
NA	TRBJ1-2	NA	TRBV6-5	CATSNPNYGYTF	TGTGCCACCAGCAACCCTAACTATGGCTACACCTTC